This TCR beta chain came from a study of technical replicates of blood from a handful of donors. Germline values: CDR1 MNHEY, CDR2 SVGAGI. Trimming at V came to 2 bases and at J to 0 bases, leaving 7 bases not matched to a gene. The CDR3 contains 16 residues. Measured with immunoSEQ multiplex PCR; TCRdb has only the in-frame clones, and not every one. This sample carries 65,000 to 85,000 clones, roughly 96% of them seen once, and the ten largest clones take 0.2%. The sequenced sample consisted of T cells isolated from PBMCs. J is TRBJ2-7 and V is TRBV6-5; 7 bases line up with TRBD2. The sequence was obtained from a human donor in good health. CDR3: CASSYGGVWGSYEQYF. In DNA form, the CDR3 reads TGTGCCAGCAGTTACGGGGGGGTCTGGGGCTCCTACGAGCAGTACTTC.